This T cell receptor (beta chain) derives from a study of beta chain features in type 1 diabetes. Study-level background: Sorted cells examined across all samples numbered more than 100 million.

Study results and caveats: TCRB CDR3s were moderately but significantly shorter in Type 1 diabetes patients in all four CD4+ subsets. Sequencing from cDNA could over-represent high-TCR-expressing cells.

Note on this clone: The target antigen is unknown.

The length of the CDR3 is 12 residues. The V gene end was trimmed by 5 bases and the J gene end by 4 bases; junction bases not matched to a gene: 0. CDR1 is GTSNPN, CDR2 SVGIG, per germline (reference sequence). Of the isolated RNA, all was reverse transcribed, and so the sequenced material was expressed TCRB transcripts. Repertoires were generated with immunoSEQ multiplex PCR, while TCRdb's copy carries only in-frame clones and drops some. The data contain fewer than 250,000 clones, roughly two thirds of them singletons. Material for sequencing was naive CD4+ T cells from blood. The V and J genes are TRBV30 and TRBJ2-7, with 12 bases matching TRBD2. This sequence was found in a young man in good health. The CDR3 nucleotides are TGTGCCTGGGGGACTAGCGGGTACGAGCAGTACTTC. Translated, it gives CAWGTSGYEQYF.